This T cell receptor beta chain was captured by sequencing in a study of vaccination and CD4 T cells after COVID-19. About the research overall: Stimulation of cells relied on overlapping spike peptides derived from SARS-CoV-2, HCoV-NL63, HCoV-OC43 and HCoV-229E.

Scientists ran DNA taken from cultured CD4+ T cells through the Oncomine TCR Beta short-read assay for sequencing. TCRdb analysed the PCR reads with MiXCR anew, one entry per CDR3 protein. The table lists approximately 5,800 distinct CDR3 sequences, less than 45% of them singletons, with about two fifths in the top ten. Treatment described: roughly ten-day PBMC culture with coronavirus spike peptide pools or control peptides (ViraFEST assay). The unexposed donor's CD4+ T cells were collected before the COVID-19 pandemic (2011-2018). Regarding this clonotype: Its antigen is unknown.

There are 13 residues in the CDR3. Trimming cost V 5 bases and J 5 bases, with 11 bases left between them. Germline CDR1 and CDR2: MNHNS and SASEGT. The rearrangement joins TRBV6-1 to TRBJ2-3; D is perhaps TRBD2 (6 bases). The receptor was isolated from a human donor in good health. The sequenced sample was CD4+ T cells from blood, cultured in vitro. DNA of the CDR3: TGTGCCAGCAGTCGACCCGGGGGAGATACGCAGTATTTT. Translation: CASSRPGGDTQYF.